A single TCR beta chain is shown here with its context. The target of this receptor is not known. No clone much larger than this one lies a single base away; base qualities are absent. These data originate in a study of cytomegalovirus exposure and HLA in healthy donors (dated by TCRdb to between 2016 and 2019). About the study as a whole: In an earlier analysis of roughly 590 of the donors, about 260 Gb of sequence data and just under 120 million unique TCR beta sequences from about 179 million T cells were reported. About 300 gigabases of sequencing data and 70 million to 85 million unique TCR sequences were included in an early release covering roughly 600 HLA-typed donors. Among the approximately 400 genotyped donors, approximately 81% belonged to the genetic ancestry cluster associated with self-reported Caucasian donors. The study aimed to test whether signatures of past pathogen exposure could be identified by cataloging public T cell receptors. The study profiled the T cell repertoires of around 700 subjects by immunosequencing and related them to cytomegalovirus serostatus. Along with the roughly 700-subject first cohort, a separate validation cohort of over a hundred different subjects was used. High-throughput TCR immunosequencing, statistical association of individual TCRs with disease status, and machine learning were combined to predict cytomegalovirus infection status. In a later analysis, previously published TCR beta repertoires from 666 donors were re-analyzed and high-resolution HLA genotyping was added so that TCR occurrence patterns could be studied. The later analysis used no new phenotypic data to find candidate immune exposures, relying instead on TCR beta sequences and their occurrence across donors. An earlier analysis of approximately 580 of the donors used high-throughput TCR beta sequencing to judge whether each TCR beta V gene segment behaved as functional or pseudogenic. Donor age, sex, ethnicity and CMV serostatus were compiled alongside the repertoire data. Genome-wide SNP genotypes for about three fifths of the roughly 670 donors were used in a later genetic analysis, which treated that subset as a discovery cohort. All discovery cohort repertoires had been generated on a single sequencing platform. HLA typing covered class I and class II loci at four-digit resolution. Typing coverage differed by locus: A, B, C, DRB1 and DQB1 were typed in roughly 620-640 donors, DQA1 in about 550, DPA1 in around 580, and DPB1 in 400 to 490. Four to six DR-DQ haplotypes were handled as single units for association and clustering, since linkage in the cohort was strong. Among approximately 370 genotyped donors of the cohort, an average of around 250,000 unique TCR beta nucleotide sequences was sequenced per donor, of which about 19% were non-productive.

Study-wide conclusions, independent of this receptor: A cluster of highly shared sequence variants was judged likely to represent a technical artifact of the sequencing pipeline. In a later analysis, HLA-associated TCR beta chains were found to be more clonally expanded and to have lower generation probabilities than equally common non-associated chains. Only TCR beta chains were sequenced in this cohort, and the absence of alpha or paired-chain data limited detectable features. In an earlier analysis of around 600 of the donors, most TCR beta V segments appeared in productive rearrangements about 90% or about 30% of the time, broadly matching IMGT annotations. HLA typing was unavailable for some donors at each locus, so association tests used only the typed subset. Because counts were too low, about 18 rarely observed V segments, including chromosome 9 orphons, were excluded from the earlier analysis of 587 of the donors. Across donors, most TCR sequences were observed very rarely, whereas some public TCRs were present in many individuals. Sequencing depth was assumed to be roughly uniform across donors in the presence/absence analyses, though that assumption may not hold. According to a later analysis, TCR association rates differed among HLA loci, with DRB1 alleles showing the most associated TCRs and HLA-C alleles showing the fewest. A few of the identified cytomegalovirus-associated TCR beta chains were confirmed in vitro to be specific for cytomegalovirus antigens. In a later analysis, several top co-occurrence clusters were reported to appear linked to parvovirus B19, influenza, CMV and Epstein-Barr virus. V-gene and J-gene trimming of TCR beta chains was associated with a missense DCLRE1C variant in a later genetic analysis, and the association was replicated in an independent cohort. In the study, approximately 150 TCR beta chains were listed as associated with cytomegalovirus. The authors suggested that the approach could potentially be generalized to other disease states and immunological phenotypes. Specific HLA alleles were associated with 15,000 to 20,000 TCR beta sequences at a false discovery rate of 0.05 in a later analysis. A further reported finding was that TCR beta sequences accurately predicted the HLA-A and HLA-B alleles for most subjects in the first cohort. Immune exposure information for the cohort was limited to CMV serostatus. When HLA alleles, especially DR and DQ, strongly co-occurred, TCR associations were difficult to assign to individual alleles. Some IMGT-functional V segments, including TRBV6-2 and TRBV6-3, could not be told apart with the 87-base-pair reads, so those segments were excluded. In both the original and validation cohorts, the classifier was reported to diagnose cytomegalovirus status with high specificity and sensitivity. In a later genetic analysis, fewer N-insertions in productive TCRs were reported among donors in an Asian-associated ancestry cluster than the roughly 700-donor mean. Correlated functional status among segregating V segments might be attributable to linkage disequilibrium, but an unknown experimental factor could not be ruled out. Most CMV-associated TCR beta chains appeared to be HLA-restricted in a later analysis, and the HLA associations seemed to be driven largely by CMV exposure.

In total, around 600 healthy bone marrow donors made up the cohort. At the time of sampling, all cohort members were nominally healthy, though unrecorded immune exposures were likely present. The donor was CMV seropositive and belonged to the group of 250 to 350 seropositive cohort members. A peripheral blood sample was provided by each donor, and peripheral blood mononuclear cells were used for TCR beta sequencing. Genomic DNA was extracted from the blood cell samples with the Qiagen DNeasy Blood Extraction Kit. In the germline V gene, CDR1 corresponds to SGDLS and CDR2 to YYNGEE. Trimming accounts for 6 bases at V and 0 bases at J, while the number of junction bases matched to no gene is 5. Its CDR3 holds 15 amino acids, cysteine through phenylalanine. This entry keeps only the CDR3 DNA: 45 bases, framed from base 1. Libraries were made using the immunoSEQ multiplex PCR assay. For the multiplex PCR, a mixture combining 60 forward primers for TCR Vbeta segments and 13 reverse primers for TCR Jbeta segments was used. Amplification of the CDR3 region of rearranged TCR beta genes was performed with a multiplex PCR assay on genomic DNA. On the Illumina HiSeq System, the amplified TCR beta libraries were sequenced as 87-base-pair reads. The source study handled its data this way. Across the 600 to 700 repertoires, a later analysis counted approximately 75 million unique TCR beta chains, 9.5 million to 12 million of which were shared by at least two donors. Raw reads were error-corrected and collapsed into unique sequences by a nearest-neighbor algorithm in which closely related sequences were merged to remove PCR and sequencing errors. V, D and J gene segments were assigned by aligning CDR3 sequences to IMGT reference sequences. Each retained sequence needed at least a six-nucleotide match to both a V gene segment and a J gene segment. A rearrangement was called productive if the CDR3 had no stop codons and remained in frame with V and J, and every other rearrangement was called non-productive. Following IMGT convention, CDR3 was defined as the stretch from the second conserved V-encoded cysteine to the conserved J-encoded phenylalanine. Sequences without an unambiguous match to a single V gene segment were excluded from the earlier analysis of over 500 of the donors. An earlier analysis of some 500 of the donors classified V segments as functional when productive rearrangements were above 56.7% and as segregating when the standard deviation between donors was above 5%. A statistical classification framework was built to diagnose cytomegalovirus status from the catalog of TCR beta chain sequences. V and J gene assignment, in a later analysis, came from comparing TCR nucleotide sequences with IMGT/GENE-DB human TR gene sequences. The TCRdist pipeline was used in a later analysis to assign CDR3 sequences and most-parsimonious VDJ recombination scenarios. A later analysis defined each TCR beta chain by its CDR3 amino acid sequence plus V-gene family, and excluded reads lacking a unique V-gene family. As a way to deal with suspected cross-contamination and a sequencing artifact, a later analysis dropped 592 nucleotide sequences that were highly shared and had low generation probability. A later analysis calculated a clonal expansion index for each public chain from normalized within-repertoire ranks of inferred template counts. A later analysis computed generation probabilities with a VDJ recombination model fitted to out-of-frame rearrangements, and checked the results against IGoR. A later analysis scored TCR-TCR, TCR-HLA and TCR-CMV co-occurrence with hypergeometric tests, applying a repertoire-size bias correction to TCR pairs. To estimate false discovery rates, a later analysis permuted the HLA or CMV assignments 20 times. In a later analysis, co-occurring TCRs were grouped using DBSCAN, and TCRdist sequence similarity was added for clustering within HLA-allele-positive subsets. Co-occurrence clustering excluded repertoires with fewer than 30,000 or more than 120,000 public chains, plus five with anomalous nucleotide sharing. Not all clones reach the TCRdb copy of this immuneACCESS table, which keeps in-frame sequences only. Checked studies attribute under half of the gap to unresolved V genes and leave the rest unexplained. D and trimming come from the DNA, and the V and J calls and clone size come from that table. In this sample the table shows around 190,000 clones, roughly 10% of which occur a single time. The top ten clonotypes cover approximately 1.5% of the sample.

Sequencing was carried out using PBMCs. This chain joins TRBV9 to TRBJ2-1, with TRBD2 identical over 8 junction bases. The clonotype originates from a woman aged 25 to 39 in good health and CMV-seropositive. The nucleotide sequence reads as follows: TGTGCCAGCACAGCGGGAGTTTCCTCCTACAATGAGCAGTTCTTC. Translated, this is CASTAGVSSYNEQFF.